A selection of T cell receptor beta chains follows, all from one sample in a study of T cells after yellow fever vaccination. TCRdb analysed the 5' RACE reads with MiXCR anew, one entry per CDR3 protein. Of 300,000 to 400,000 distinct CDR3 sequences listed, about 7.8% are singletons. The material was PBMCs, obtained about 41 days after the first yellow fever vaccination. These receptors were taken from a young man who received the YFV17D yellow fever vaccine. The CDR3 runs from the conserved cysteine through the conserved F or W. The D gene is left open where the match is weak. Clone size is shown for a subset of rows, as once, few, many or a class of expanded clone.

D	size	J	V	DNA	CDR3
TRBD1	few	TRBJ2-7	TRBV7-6	TGTGCCAGCAGCTTAAACGGAGGGACAGGGGTCGAGCAGTACTTC	CASSLNGGTGVEQYF
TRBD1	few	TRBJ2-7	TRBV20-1	TGCAGTGCCCTGGACAGGGAGTACGAGCAGTACTTC	CSALDREYEQYF
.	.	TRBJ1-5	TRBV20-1	TGCAGTGCTAGAGACACAGGGTTGAGCAATCAGCCCCAGCATTTT	CSARDTGLSNQPQHF
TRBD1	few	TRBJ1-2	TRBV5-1	TGCGCCAGCAGCCCCTGGGACAGGCCCAGCTCCTATGGCTACACCTTC	CASSPWDRPSSYGYTF
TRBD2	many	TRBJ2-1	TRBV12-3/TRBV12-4	TGTGCCAGCAGTCCGGGGACTAGGGGCAATGAGCAGTTCTTC	CASSPGTRGNEQFF
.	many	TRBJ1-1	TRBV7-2	TGTGCCAGCAGCTTAAGGGCCCAGAACACTGAAGCTTTCTTT	CASSLRAQNTEAFF
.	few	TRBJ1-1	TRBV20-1	TGCAGTGCTAGCACGCACACGTTAAGGACAGTTGAAGCTTTCTTT	CSASTHTLRTVEAFF
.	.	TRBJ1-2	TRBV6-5	TGTGCCAGCAGTTACCAACAGGGTGGAGGCTACACCTTC	CASSYQQGGGYTF
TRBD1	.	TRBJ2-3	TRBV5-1	TGCGCCAGCAGCTTGGATGGACAGGCAACAGATACGCAGTATTTT	CASSLDGQATDTQYF
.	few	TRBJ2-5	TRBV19	TGTGCCAGTAGTATCCGAGAGACCCAGTACTTC	CASSIRETQYF
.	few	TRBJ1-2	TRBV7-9	TGTGCCAGCAGCTTGCTGGGAGGGAATGGCTACACCTTC	CASSLLGGNGYTF
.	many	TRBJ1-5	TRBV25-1	TGTGCCAGCAGTGCGGCAGCCAATCAGCCCCAGCATTTT	CASSAAANQPQHF
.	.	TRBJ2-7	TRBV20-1	TGCAGTGCTAGAGATAGACGGGGTTACGAGCAGTACTTC	CSARDRRGYEQYF
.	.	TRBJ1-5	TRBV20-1	TGCAGTGCTATCCGGTACAATCAGCCCCAGCATTTT	CSAIRYNQPQHF
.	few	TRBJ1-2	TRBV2	TGTGCCAGCAGGGCCCAGACAGGAGACTATGGCTACACCTTC	CASRAQTGDYGYTF
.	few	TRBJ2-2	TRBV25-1	TGTGCCAGCAGTGACAGGACAGTCGGGGAGCTGTTTTTT	CASSDRTVGELFF
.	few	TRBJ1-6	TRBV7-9	TGTGCCAGCAGCTCGGACACCTATAATTCACCCCTCCACTTT	CASSSDTYNSPLHF
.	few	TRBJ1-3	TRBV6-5	TGTGCCAGCAGTTACTCGGACTTTCGCTCTGGAAACACCATATATTTT	CASSYSDFRSGNTIYF
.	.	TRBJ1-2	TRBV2	TGTGCCAGCACCGGGACTGATGATGGCTACACCTTC	CASTGTDDGYTF
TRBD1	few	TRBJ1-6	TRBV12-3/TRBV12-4	TGTGCCAGCTGCCGGGACAGGGGGAATTCACCCCTCCACTTT	CASCRDRGNSPLHF
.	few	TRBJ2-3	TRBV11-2	TGTGCCAGCAGAGCCCCGGGACGCAGGACAGATACGCAGTATTTT	CASRAPGRRTDTQYF
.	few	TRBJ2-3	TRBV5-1	TGCGCCAGCAGCTTGGCCCGGGGTGGGCCAGATACGCAGTATTTT	CASSLARGGPDTQYF
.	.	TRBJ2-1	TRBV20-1	TGCAGTGCTAGGGCGACAAGTGGGGGCCGAGAGACCCAGTTCTTC	CSARATSGGRETQFF
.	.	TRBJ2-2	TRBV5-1	TGCGCCAGCAGCACCGGGGTATCGGACACCGGGGAGCTGTTTTTT	CASSTGVSDTGELFF
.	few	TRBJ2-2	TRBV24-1	TGTGCCACCAGTGATTCCCACTGGGGCCGTAGCACCGGGGAGCTGTTTTTT	CATSDSHWGRSTGELFF
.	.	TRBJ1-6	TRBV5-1	TGCGCCAGCAGCGGATTTCCAATGAATAATTCACCCCTCCACTTT	CASSGFPMNNSPLHF
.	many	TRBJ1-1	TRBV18	TGTGCCAGCTCACCACCGACGCCACGAGAAGCTTTCTTT	CASSPPTPREAFF
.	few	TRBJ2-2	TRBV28	TGTGCCAGCAGTTTGGGCCGGGGCTCGACTTGGGGGGAGCTGTTTTTT	CASSLGRGSTWGELFF
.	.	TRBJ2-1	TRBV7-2	TGTGCCAGCAGCTTCTACAGCGAGCTCTACAATGAGCAGTTCTTC	CASSFYSELYNEQFF
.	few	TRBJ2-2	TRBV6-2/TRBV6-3	TGTGCCAGCAGTTCGCTCAGAGTGAACACCGGGGAGCTGTTTTTT	CASSSLRVNTGELFF
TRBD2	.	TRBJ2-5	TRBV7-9	TGTGCCAGCAGCCCCTGGGGAGGGGCTGGGGAGACCCAGTACTTC	CASSPWGGAGETQYF
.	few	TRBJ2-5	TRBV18	TGTGCCAGCTCACCTCCGGGGGAGAGGGAGACCCAGTACTTC	CASSPPGERETQYF
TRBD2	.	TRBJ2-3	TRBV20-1	TGCAGTGCTAGAGACCCCGGGGGGGGCACAGATACGCAGTATTTT	CSARDPGGGTDTQYF
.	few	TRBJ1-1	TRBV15	TGTGCCACCAGCAGAGGACGGGTCCACACTGAAGCTTTCTTT	CATSRGRVHTEAFF
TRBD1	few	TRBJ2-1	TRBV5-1	TGCGCCAGCAGCCCGCGGACAGGTCTCTACAATGAGCAGTTCTTC	CASSPRTGLYNEQFF
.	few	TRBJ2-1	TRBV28	TGTGCCAGCAGACCAGGACTTTTCTACACACCAAGCTTCAATGAGCAGTTCTTC	CASRPGLFYTPSFNEQFF
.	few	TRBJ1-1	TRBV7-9	TGTGCCAGCAGCTTACAAGGGGCTGAAGCTTTCTTT	CASSLQGAEAFF
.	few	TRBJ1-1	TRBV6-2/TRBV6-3	TGTGCCAGCAGTTACCCAGGGGTAAGACCGGAACACACTGAAGCTTTCTTT	CASSYPGVRPEHTEAFF
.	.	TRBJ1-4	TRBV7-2	TGTGCCAGCAGCCCAAACGGTGCAACTAATGAAAAACTGTTTTTT	CASSPNGATNEKLFF
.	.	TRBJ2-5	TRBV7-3	TGTGCCACCAGCTTAACGGGCTTCACCCCGGAAGAGACCCAGTACTTC	CATSLTGFTPEETQYF
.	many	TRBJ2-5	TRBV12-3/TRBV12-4	TGTGCCAGCAGCTCCTCCGGGACCCAGTACTTC	CASSSSGTQYF
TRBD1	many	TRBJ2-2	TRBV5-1	TGCGCCAGCAGCTTGGGACAGGGTGGCACCGGGGAGCTGTTTTTT	CASSLGQGGTGELFF
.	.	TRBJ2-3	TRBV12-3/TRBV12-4	TGTGCCAGCAGTCCGGACCCAGCTACGCAGTATTTT	CASSPDPATQYF
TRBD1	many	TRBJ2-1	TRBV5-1	TGCGCCAGCAGCTTGGAGGGACAGGGTGGCAATGAGCAGTTCTTC	CASSLEGQGGNEQFF
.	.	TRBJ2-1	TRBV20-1	TGCAGTGCTAGAAAGGGGGGCAATGAGCAGTTCTTC	CSARKGGNEQFF
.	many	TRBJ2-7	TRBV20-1	TGCAGTGCTAGAGCGACAGGCCCTCGCGACGAGCAGTACTTC	CSARATGPRDEQYF
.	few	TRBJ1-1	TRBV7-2	TGTGCCAGCAGCCCCTTAGGTTGGCGGACTGAAGCTTTCTTT	CASSPLGWRTEAFF
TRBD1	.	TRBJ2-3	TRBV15	TGTGCCACCAGCAGGTTAGGGGGCGAGAGGACAGATACGCAGTATTTT	CATSRLGGERTDTQYF
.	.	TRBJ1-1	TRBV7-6	TGTGCCAGCAGCCTTCGGACCTACATGAACACTGAAGCTTTCTTT	CASSLRTYMNTEAFF
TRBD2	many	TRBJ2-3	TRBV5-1	TGCGCCAGCAGCTTGGCTAGCGGGGGGGCCACGGATACGCAGTATTTT	CASSLASGGATDTQYF
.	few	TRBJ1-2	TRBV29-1	TGCAGCGTTGATGCCACGAGGGGGAACGGCTACACCTTC	CSVDATRGNGYTF
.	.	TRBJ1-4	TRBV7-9	TGTGCCAGCATCCTACAGGACGCAACTAATGAAAAACTGTTTTTT	CASILQDATNEKLFF
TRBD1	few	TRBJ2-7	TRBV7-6	TGTGCCAGCAGCCTATGGACAGGGGGCTCGTACGAGCAGTACTTC	CASSLWTGGSYEQYF
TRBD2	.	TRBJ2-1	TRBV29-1	TGCAGCGTTGGCGTCCTAGCGGGGGCCTACAATGAGCAGTTCTTC	CSVGVLAGAYNEQFF
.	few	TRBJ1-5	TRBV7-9	TGTGCCAGCAGCTTGAGCAGGGAGTCTTCCCAGCATTTT	CASSLSRESSQHF
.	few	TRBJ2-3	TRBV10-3	TGTGCCATTGTAAGGGGGGATGACACAGATACGCAGTATTTT	CAIVRGDDTDTQYF